The 31 T cell receptor beta chains below all came from one sample that was sequenced in a study of blood T cell repertoires in COVID-19. TCRdb keeps only in-frame clones here, not all; method: immunoSEQ multiplex PCR. The table lists about 110,000 clones, less than 85% of them singletons, with around 4% in the top ten. Input material: peripheral blood. These receptors originate from an elderly woman with acute or convalescent COVID-19.

This chain joins TRBV7-3 and TRBJ2-3, with D perhaps TRBD2 (7 bases). Looked up from germline, CDR1 is SGHTA and CDR2 is FQGTGA. V lost 5 bases and J 5 bases, leaving 17 bases between the germline ends. The CDR3 totals 15 residues. CDR3 in amino acids: CASSQTGGRGDTQYF. The CDR3 coding sequence is TGTGCCAGCAGCCAGACCGGGGGGCGGGGAGATACGCAGTATTTT.

The chain carries TRBV6-5 and TRBJ2-5; 10 bases agree with TRBD2. In germline, CDR1 is MNHEY, CDR2 SVGAGI. J gave up 4 bases and V 7 bases, and 9 bases lay outside the gene matches. This CDR3 is built from 15 residues. The CDR3 here is CASKVLAGEVETQYF. The CDR3 DNA sequence: TGTGCCAGCAAGGTTCTAGCGGGAGAGGTAGAGACCCAGTACTTC.

This clone was seen a few times. The V gene is TRBV2, the J gene TRBJ2-1; 16 nucleotides align to TRBD2. Germline assignment: CDR1 SNHLY and CDR2 FYNNEI. The junction had 9 bases not matched to a gene; V was cut back by 6 bases and J by 7 bases. The CDR3 is 17 amino acids. CDR3 in DNA: TGTGCCAGCAGAAGACCCAGGGGACTAGCGGGAGGGAATGAGCAGTTCTTC. Translated, it gives CASRRPRGLAGGNEQFF.

V is TRBV4-1 and J is TRBJ2-7, with D possibly matching TRBD2 (5 bases). Trimming cost V 3 bases and J 5 bases, with 14 bases left between them. The CDR3 is 14 residues long. From germline, CDR1 is MGHRA and CDR2 YSYEKL. This chain's CDR3 is CASSHYGLMDEQYF. The CDR3 DNA follows: TGCGCCAGCAGCCACTACGGACTGATGGACGAGCAGTACTTC.

This clone was detected only a few times. The V gene is TRBV4-2, the J gene TRBJ1-4; TRBD1 aligns across 8 bases. The germline V gene has CDR1 LGHNA and CDR2 YNFKEQ. The CDR3 extends over 15 amino acids. V dropped 0 bases and J dropped 9; count of bases not matched to a gene: 6. CDR3 protein: CASSQDPGQGQKLFF. CDR3 in DNA: TGTGCCAGCAGCCAAGATCCAGGACAGGGTCAAAAACTGTTTTTT.

This chain uses TRBV5-1 with TRBJ2-7; D is ambiguous. The CDR3 has 14 amino acids. The V end was cut by 2 bases, the J end by 2 bases, with 11 bases between. The V gene's germline CDR1 is SGHRS and CDR2 YFSETQ. In nucleotides, the CDR3 is TGCGCCAGCAGCTTTAGTCACACAGCCTACGAGCAGTACTTC. It encodes CASSFSHTAYEQYF. The whole variable domain, filled in from reference TRBV5-1 and TRBJ2-7, reads KAGVTQTPRYLIKTRGQQVTLSCSPISGHRSVSWYQQTPGQGLQFLFEYFSETQRNKGNFPGRFSGRQFSNSRSEMNVSTLELGDSALYLCASSFSHTAYEQYFGPGTRLTVT.

The V gene is TRBV18, the J gene TRBJ2-7; 8 bases map to TRBD1. Germline trimming cut 3 bases from V and 0 bases from J; bases unmatched to any gene: 7. The CDR3 consists of 16 residues. Looked up from germline, CDR1 is KGHSH and CDR2 is LQKENI. The CDR3 DNA reads as TGTGCCAGCTCACCCCGACAGGGGTCCAACTCCTACGAGCAGTACTTC. It encodes CASSPRQGSNSYEQYF.

The chain uses TRBV4-3 and TRBJ2-1; 8 bases line up with TRBD2. The CDR3 loop spans 18 amino acids. CDR1 LGHNA and CDR2 YSLEER come from the germline V gene. V lost 4 bases, J lost 2 bases, and 13 bases stayed unmatched. DNA for the CDR3: TGCGCCAGCAGCCCCTTTGGGCTTAGCGGGAAGACCTACAATGAGCAGTTCTTC. Translation: CASSPFGLSGKTYNEQFF.

The rearrangement links TRBV2 to TRBJ1-4, with TRBD1 matching over 7 bases. With 3 bases clipped from V and 4 bases from J, the junction kept 5 bases outside the gene matches. CDR1 is SNHLY and CDR2 is FYNNEI in the germline V gene. CDR3 length equals 15 residues. This CDR3 reads CASSDLGQLNEKLFF. The CDR3 bases are TGTGCCAGCAGTGACTTGGGACAGCTTAATGAAAAACTGTTTTTT.

The gene calls are TRBV6-5 and TRBJ1-5; the D gene is possibly TRBD1 (6 bases). Trimming took 1 base from V and 3 from J, leaving 10 bases between them. CDR1 and CDR2 from the germline V gene are MNHEY and SVGAGI. The CDR3 is 15 residues long. The CDR3 sequence: CASSYFGGPNQPQHF. In DNA form, the CDR3 reads TGTGCCAGCAGTTACTTTGGGGGCCCCAATCAGCCCCAGCATTTT.

The chain combines TRBV11-2 with TRBJ2-3; a weak D match, TRBD2 (6 bases). Trimming shortened V by 1 base and J by 2 bases, and 7 bases separated the two germline ends. This CDR3 is 14 amino acids long. Germline lookup yields CDR1 SGHAT and CDR2 FQNNGV. CDR3 coding DNA: TGTGCCAGCAGCTTAGGGGGACTCACAGATACGCAGTATTTT. Its protein is CASSLGGLTDTQYF.

The chain employs TRBV19 and TRBJ1-2, with unresolved D. This CDR3 is built from 17 residues. CDR1 is LNHDA, CDR2 SQIVND, per germline (reference sequence). The V end lost 10 bases, the J end lost 5 bases, and 29 bases lay between the germline ends. In DNA, the CDR3 is TGTGCCACCTCGCCCAAATCTGGGTTCGTCCTAGGTTATGGCTACACCTTC. As protein: CATSPKSGFVLGYGYTF. The variable domain in full, with the rest retrieved from reference TRBV19 and TRBJ1-2, is DGGITQSPKYLFRKEGQNVTLSCEQNLNHDAMYWYRQDPGQGLRLIYYSQIVNDFQKGDIAEGYSVSREKKESFPLTVTSAQKNPTAFYLCATSPKSGFVLGYGYTFGSGTRLTVV.

The table lists this clone with a few counts. This chain joins TRBV5-5 and TRBJ2-7; no clear D gene. Germline CDR1 reads SGHKS; CDR2 reads YYEKEE (reference sequence). CDR3 length equals 17 residues. V dropped 0 bases and J dropped 3 bases, with 19 bases sitting between them. CDR3 protein: CASSLGIAVPAFYEQYF. The CDR3 bases are TGTGCCAGCAGCTTGGGAATTGCAGTTCCCGCCTTCTACGAGCAGTACTTC. The full variable domain, completed using reference TRBV5-5 and TRBJ2-7, is DAGVTQSPTHLIKTRGQQVTLRCSPISGHKSVSWYQQVLGQGPQFIFQYYEKEERGRGNFPDRFSARQFPNYSSELNVNALLLGDSALYLCASSLGIAVPAFYEQYFGPGTRLTVT.

The table lists this clone with a count of one. CDR3 in amino acids: CASRRGEMNTEAFF. The CDR3, as DNA: TGTGCCAGCCGGAGGGGCGAAATGAACACTGAAGCTTTCTTT. V usage is TRBV2 and J usage is TRBJ1-1; a possible D gene is TRBD1 (5 bases). The germline V and J ends were trimmed by 8 bases and 0 bases, with 13 bases remaining between them. Germline CDR1 SNHLY, CDR2 FYNNEI. CDR3 length equals 14 residues.

The chain links TRBV3-1 (or the pseudogene TRBV3-2) to TRBJ2-7; D ambiguous. The CDR3 loop spans 15 amino acids. The germline V gene encodes CDR1 LGHDT and CDR2 YNNKEL (reference sequence). The germline V and J ends were trimmed by 1 base and 2 bases, with 12 bases remaining between them. This CDR3 reads CASSQGPSSTYEQYF. The CDR3 DNA follows: TGTGCCAGCAGCCAAGGGCCTAGTAGCACCTACGAGCAGTACTTC.

The chain has TRBV5-4 and TRBJ1-4; 11 bases align to TRBD1. The CDR3 totals 16 residues. Trimming at V came to 4 bases and at J to 8 bases, leaving 10 bases not matched to a gene. CDR1 SGHNT and CDR2 YYREEE come from the germline V gene (reference sequence). The CDR3 DNA reads TGTGCCAGCAGCACAGGACAGGGGGCTAATCGGGAAAAACTGTTTTTT. Residues: CASSTGQGANREKLFF. Complete variable domain (other parts from reference TRBV5-4 and TRBJ1-4): ETGVTQSPTHLIKTRGQQVTLRCSSQSGHNTVSWYQQALGQGPQFIFQYYREEENGRGNFPPRFSGLQFPNYSSELNVNALELDDSALYLCASSTGQGANREKLFFGSGTQLSVL.

The gene calls are TRBV9 and TRBJ1-1, with TRBD1 as a possible D gene (5 bases). The CDR3 totals 12 residues. V was cut by 7 bases and J by 2 bases, with 9 bases left in between. The germline V gene has CDR1 SGDLS and CDR2 YYNGEE. In DNA form, the CDR3 reads TGTGCCAGCGGGAGGGGCAACACTGAAGCTTTCTTT. This codes for CASGRGNTEAFF.

This chain joins TRBV5-1 and TRBJ1-5, with TRBD1 identical over 7 bases. The CDR3 loop spans 14 amino acids. V lost 3 bases and J lost 5; bases outside the gene matches: 5. Per germline, CDR1 SGHRS and CDR2 YFSETQ. The CDR3 DNA is TGCGCCAGCAGCTCGGGACAGCCCTATCAGCCCCAGCATTTT. Protein: CASSSGQPYQPQHF.

This clone came up a few times. Other DNA sequences in this specimen translate into the identical CDR3. In DNA, the CDR3 is TGTGCCAGCTCAGGCAGCTCCTACGAGCAGTACTTC. Its protein is CASSGSSYEQYF. This chain uses TRBV12-3 or TRBV12-4 with TRBJ2-7; D is undetermined. V was trimmed by 8 bases and J by 0 bases, leaving 8 bases between them. This CDR3 has 12 amino acids.

The chain is built from TRBV15 and TRBJ1-2, with D possibly being TRBD1 (5 bases). Deletions cut 1 base from V and 4 bases from J, with 13 bases between. The CDR3 has 15 amino acids. Germline-derived CDR1 and CDR2 are LNHNV and YYDKDF (reference sequence). The CDR3 protein is CATSRGSQGSYGYTF. In DNA, the CDR3 is TGTGCCACCAGCAGAGGGTCGCAGGGTTCCTATGGCTACACCTTC.

The chain recombines TRBV5-8 with TRBJ2-7; 10 bases line up with TRBD2. Germline V gives CDR1 SGHTS, CDR2 YDEGEE. The CDR3 loop spans 15 amino acids. J was trimmed by 2 bases and V by 1 base; bases with no gene match: 3. This CDR3 reads CASSLTAGGPYEQYF. In DNA, the CDR3 is TGTGCCAGCAGCTTGACAGCGGGGGGGCCCTACGAGCAGTACTTC.

This chain joins TRBV11-2 and TRBJ1-1; D gene unclear. Trimming removed 1 base from V and 3 bases from J, with 6 bases in between. The CDR3 is 13 residues long. The germline V gene has CDR1 SGHAT and CDR2 FQNNGV. The chain's CDR3 is CASSLGAYTEAFF. The CDR3 region has the DNA TGTGCCAGCAGCTTAGGGGCGTACACTGAAGCTTTCTTT.

The chain has TRBV2 and TRBJ2-5; D is unclear. Between the trimmed V and J ends, which lost 0 bases and 7 bases, there was a span of 12 bases. This CDR3 spans 14 amino acids. Germline lookup yields CDR1 SNHLY and CDR2 FYNNEI. The CDR3 DNA follows: TGTGCCAGCAGTGAAGCGCTCCAGACTCCGACCCAGTACTTC. This sequence encodes CASSEALQTPTQYF.

The chain recombines TRBV14 with TRBJ1-4; D might be TRBD1 (5 bases). CDR1 and CDR2 (germline): SGHDN, FVKESK. The CDR3 loop spans 13 amino acids. Trimming took off 2 bases at V and 8 bases at J, with 9 bases between the two ends. The CDR3 protein is CASSQRGGEKLFF. In DNA, the CDR3 is TGTGCCAGCAGCCAAAGGGGAGGGGAAAAACTGTTTTTT.

The CDR3: CASSLASAGRELFF. CDR3 bases: TGTGCCAGCAGTCTCGCTAGCGCGGGGCGGGAGCTGTTTTTT. The rearrangement links TRBV2 to TRBJ2-2; D may be TRBD2 (6 bases). Trimming cost V 5 bases and J 9 bases, with 16 bases left between them. Germline V gives CDR1 SNHLY, CDR2 FYNNEI. The CDR3 sequence is 14 residues long.

This clone is a singleton in its sample. The chain is built from TRBV4-2 and TRBJ2-7, with 13 bases fitting TRBD2. V lost 3 bases, J lost 2 bases, and 7 bases stayed unmatched. Germline CDR1 is LGHNA and CDR2 is YNFKEQ. The CDR3 consists of 17 residues. CDR3 sequence (DNA): TGTGCCAGCAGCCATGCCGGAACTAGCGGGAGGGCCTACGAGCAGTACTTC. Amino acids: CASSHAGTSGRAYEQYF.

The chain uses TRBV7-9 and TRBJ1-5; TRBD1 matches 10 bases. This CDR3 contains 14 residues. V trimming: 5 bases; J trimming: 7 bases; junction bases outside the gene matches: 5. Germline assignment: CDR1 SEHNR and CDR2 FQNEAQ (reference sequence). For the CDR3, the DNA is TGTGCCAGCAGCCGGACAGGGGGAAGGCAGCCCCAGCATTTT. As protein: CASSRTGGRQPQHF. Looking up the rest from reference TRBV7-9 and TRBJ1-5 gives the full variable domain: DTGVSQNPRHKITKRGQNVTFRCDPISEHNRLYWYRQTLGQGPEFLTYFQNEAQLEKSRLLSDRFSAERPKGSFSTLEIQRTEQGDSAMYLCASSRTGGRQPQHFGDGTRLSIL.

This sequence joins TRBV4-2 and TRBJ2-1; 8 nucleotides align to TRBD2. Germline V CDR1 and CDR2: LGHNA, YNFKEQ. Germline trimming cut 5 bases from V and 15 bases from J; bases unmatched to any gene: 15. The CDR3 has 14 residues. The CDR3 DNA reads TGTGCCAGCAGCTGGGGGGGGACTAGTGACCAAAGGTTCTTC. Amino acid sequence: CASSWGGTSDQRFF.

The genes are TRBV5-1 and TRBJ1-2, with TRBD1 matching 7 bases. In germline, CDR1 is SGHRS, CDR2 YFSETQ. Trimming took 4 bases from V and 6 from J; bases not matched to a gene: 6. There are 13 residues in the CDR3. CDR3: CASSPQGSDGYTF. The CDR3 DNA reads as TGCGCCAGCAGCCCACAGGGGTCTGATGGCTACACCTTC.

CDR3 residues: CASSENGGSGQPQHF. The CDR3 DNA follows: TGTGCCAGCAGTGAGAATGGGGGGTCCGGTCAGCCCCAGCATTTT. The chain is built from TRBV6-1 and TRBJ1-5, with D perhaps matching TRBD1 (5 bases). Trimming pared 3 bases from V and 6 bases from J, leaving 15 bases between. Per the germline V gene, CDR1 is MNHNS and CDR2 is SASEGT. CDR3 length equals 15 residues.

This sequence joins TRBV29-1 and TRBJ2-6; D is perhaps TRBD2 (6 bases). CDR3 size: 14 residues. Germline CDR1 reads SQVTM; CDR2 reads ANQGSEA. V was clipped by 5 bases and J by 3 bases, with 11 bases between them. CDR3 in amino acids: CSVTGDSGANVLTF. CDR3 coding DNA: TGCAGCGTTACGGGAGACAGTGGGGCCAACGTCCTGACTTTC.